The next 16 T cell receptor beta chains were all read from a single sample in a study of cytomegalovirus exposure and HLA in healthy donors. PCR employed 60 Vbeta and 13 Jbeta primers. TCRdb keeps only in-frame clones here, not all; method: immunoSEQ multiplex PCR. The sample comprises roughly 160,000 clones, 79% of which are singletons, and about 2.2% rests with the top ten. The sequenced material came from PBMCs. The source of these receptors is a middle-aged man in good health and CMV-seronegative.

The chain couples TRBV18 to TRBJ2-1; TRBD2 is a possible D gene (6 bases). CDR3 length equals 16 residues. The germline gives CDR1 KGHSH, CDR2 LQKENI. V was pared by 6 bases and J by 5 bases, with 20 bases between. CDR3: CASSALGASVNNEQFF. As DNA, the CDR3 is TGTGCCAGCTCCGCTCTAGGGGCTAGCGTAAACAATGAGCAGTTCTTC.

The V and J genes are TRBV30 and TRBJ1-1; 7 nucleotides align to TRBD1. Per the germline V gene, CDR1 is GTSNPN and CDR2 is SVGIG (reference sequence). V lost 2 bases and J lost 7; bases outside the gene matches: 4. This CDR3 has 12 amino acids. Here the CDR3 reads CAWSRQGGEAFF. CDR3 DNA: TGTGCCTGGAGTAGACAGGGAGGTGAAGCTTTCTTT.

CDR3 loop: CASSIGVAGANVLTF. CDR3 DNA sequence: TGCGCCAGCAGCATAGGGGTGGCTGGGGCCAACGTCCTGACTTTC. The chain is built from TRBV5-1 and TRBJ2-6; possible D gene TRBD1, 5 bases. Trimming shortened V by 4 bases and J by 2 bases, and 10 bases separated the two germline ends. Germline-derived CDR1 and CDR2 are SGHRS and YFSETQ. The CDR3 sequence is 15 residues long.

This chain connects TRBV19 to TRBJ1-4; D is unresolved. The CDR3 runs to 14 residues. Looked up from germline, CDR1 is LNHDA and CDR2 is SQIVND (reference sequence). Trimming pared 7 bases from V and 8 bases from J, leaving 17 bases between. The CDR3 loop is CASKGIGREEKLFF. DNA for the CDR3: TGTGCCAGTAAGGGTATCGGACGGGAGGAAAAACTGTTTTTT.

In its sample, this clone was seen once. V is TRBV27 and J is TRBJ1-5, with 7 bases aligning to TRBD1. Germline values: CDR1 MNHEY, CDR2 SMNVEV (reference sequence). V lost 5 bases, J lost 5 bases, and 6 bases stayed unmatched. The CDR3 sequence is 14 residues long. The CDR3 sequence is CASSLMTGYQPQHF. The CDR3 DNA reads as TGTGCCAGCAGTCTTATGACAGGGTATCAGCCCCAGCATTTT.

This chain joins TRBV29-1 and TRBJ2-2, with TRBD1 identical over 12 bases. Looked up from germline, CDR1 is SQVTM and CDR2 is ANQGSEA. The CDR3 totals 14 residues. Losses at the gene ends were 7 bases for V and 5 bases for J; bases not matched to a gene: 5. The CDR3 sequence is CSDRDRGQTGELFF. As DNA, the CDR3 is TGCAGCGACCGGGACAGGGGGCAAACCGGGGAGCTGTTTTTT.

This sequence joins TRBV7-2 and TRBJ2-4; 10 nucleotides agree with TRBD1. The V segment lost 5 bases and the J segment 7 bases; nucleotides outside the gene matches: 2. The CDR3 is 13 amino acids. In germline, CDR1 is SGHTA, CDR2 FQGNSA. The CDR3 DNA reads TGTGCCAGCAGCCAGGACAGGGGGAACATTCAGTACTTC. Residues: CASSQDRGNIQYF.

This clone has just a few counts. This chain links TRBV19 with TRBJ2-7; 7 bases line up with TRBD1. This CDR3 is 14 amino acids long. With V trimmed by 5 bases and J by 2 bases, 6 bases remained unmatched. Germline assignment: CDR1 LNHDA and CDR2 SQIVND (reference sequence). The CDR3 DNA follows: TGTGCCAGTAGTTTGGCTGACAGGGCCTACGAGCAGTACTTC. Its protein product is CASSLADRAYEQYF.

This clone came up a few times. The chain combines TRBV6-6 with TRBJ2-7, with D possibly being TRBD2 (5 bases). CDR3 size: 13 residues. V lost 2 bases and J lost 3, with 8 bases in between. Germline V gene sequence: CDR1 MNHNY, CDR2 SVGAGI (reference sequence). CDR3 DNA sequence: TGTGCCAGCAGTTACCGAGACTACTACGAGCAGTACTTC. It translates to CASSYRDYYEQYF.

This rearrangement joins TRBV27 to TRBJ1-4, with 8 nucleotides matching TRBD1. The CDR3 consists of 15 residues. The V and J ends lost 5 bases and 8 bases, in that order; junction bases with no gene match: 10. Per the germline V gene, CDR1 is MNHEY and CDR2 is SMNVEV (reference sequence). The CDR3 is CASSPGQGDREKLFF. In DNA form, the CDR3 reads TGTGCCAGCAGTCCTGGACAGGGCGACCGGGAAAAACTGTTTTTT.

The genes are TRBV25-1 and TRBJ2-7, with TRBD1 matching 8 bases. The CDR3 runs to 12 residues. The ends lost 8 bases at V and 5 bases at J; junction bases unmatched: 5. The germline V gene encodes CDR1 MGHDK and CDR2 SYGVNS. The CDR3 spells CASRTGRHEQYF. The CDR3 nucleotides are TGTGCCAGCCGGACAGGGCGCCACGAGCAGTACTTC.

The chain employs TRBV2 and TRBJ2-2, with D tentatively TRBD2 (7 bases). CDR1 SNHLY and CDR2 FYNNEI come from the germline V gene. Trimming pared 8 bases from V and 7 bases from J, leaving 14 bases between. This CDR3 has 13 amino acids. CDR3 sequence: CASLGGRNGELFF. The CDR3 nucleotides are TGTGCCAGCTTGGGGGGGCGAAACGGGGAGCTGTTTTTT.

There are a few counts of this clone. This chain joins TRBV6-1 and TRBJ2-1; 11 bases fit TRBD2. The CDR3 totals 15 residues. Per the germline V gene, CDR1 is MNHNS and CDR2 is SASEGT. Trimming removed 5 bases from V and 9 bases from J; junction bases left unmatched: 9. For the CDR3, the DNA is TGTGCCAGCAGTTCCGCCGGGACTAGCGGCAGTGAGCAGTTCTTC. This gives the protein CASSSAGTSGSEQFF.

The chain couples TRBV5-1 to TRBJ1-4; D perhaps matches TRBD1 (6 bases). V lost 7 bases and J 10 bases, leaving 17 bases between the germline ends. The CDR3 spans 13 residues. Germline CDR1 SGHRS, CDR2 YFSETQ. The CDR3 reads CASGQLNDGKLFF. The CDR3 DNA reads as TGCGCCAGCGGACAGCTTAATGACGGAAAACTGTTTTTT.

This clone showed up just a few times. The chain employs TRBV7-6 and TRBJ2-3; TRBD2 matches at 12 bases. V gave up 6 bases and J gave up 4 bases; unmatched junction bases: 11. The CDR3 is 17 amino acids. Germline assignment: CDR1 SGHVS and CDR2 FNYEAQ. For the CDR3, the DNA is TGTGCCAGCAGGCCTACTAGCGGGAGGTTTGGCGCAGATACGCAGTATTTT. This encodes CASRPTSGRFGADTQYF.

V gene TRBV25-1 combines with J gene TRBJ2-7; tentative D call: TRBD1 (6 bases). Per the germline V gene, CDR1 is MGHDK and CDR2 is SYGVNS. The CDR3 has 13 amino acids. V was shortened by 2 bases and J by 4 bases, with 9 bases between the two germline ends. CDR3 protein: CASSEPGQYEQYF. The CDR3 DNA reads as TGTGCCAGCAGTGAACCCGGACAGTACGAGCAGTACTTC.